A single sample gave rise to the 15 T cell receptor beta chains below, sequenced in a study of cytomegalovirus exposure and HLA in healthy donors. It was with 60 Vbeta and 13 Jbeta primers that the PCR ran. The data were produced by immunoSEQ multiplex PCR, yet TCRdb's version contains in-frame clones alone and is incomplete. The repertoire holds 150,000 to 200,000 clones, with around 76% as singletons. The material sequenced was PBMCs. The receptor source for this set is a girl aged 5 to 17 in good health and CMV-seropositive.

Concerning this clone: The sample carries other DNA sequences with the same CDR3. This sequence joins TRBV28 and TRBJ1-2, with D possibly being TRBD1 (5 bases). The CDR3 contains 14 residues. V was cut by 4 bases and J by 4 bases, with 13 bases left in between. From germline, CDR1 is MDHEN and CDR2 SYDVKM. CDR3 protein: CASSSGGEGYGYTF. The CDR3 coding sequence is TGTGCCAGCAGTTCTGGAGGGGAGGGCTATGGCTACACCTTC.

The gene calls are TRBV2 and TRBJ1-2, with 11 bases that match TRBD1. This CDR3 is 15 amino acids long. The trim removed 3 bases at V and 4 bases at J, leaving 4 bases unmatched. CDR1 and CDR2 (germline): SNHLY, FYNNEI. Here the CDR3 reads CASSEDRGRVYGYTF. Here the CDR3 DNA reads TGTGCCAGCAGTGAGGACAGGGGGCGCGTCTATGGCTACACCTTC.

The sample holds a few counts of this clone. The V call is TRBV4-3, the J call TRBJ1-4; TRBD1 aligns across 8 bases. V trimming: 0 bases; J trimming: 5 bases; junction bases outside the gene matches: 5. The CDR3 runs to 16 residues. From germline, CDR1 is LGHNA and CDR2 YSLEER. The CDR3 DNA reads as TGCGCCAGCAGCCAAGATGCAGGGGGCTGGAATGAAAAACTGTTTTTT. Amino acid sequence: CASSQDAGGWNEKLFF.

The count of this clone is one. This rearrangement joins TRBV29-1 to TRBJ2-7; 9 positions match TRBD2. The germline gives CDR1 SQVTM, CDR2 ANQGSEA. Germline trimming cut 1 base from V and 7 bases from J; bases unmatched to any gene: 5. The CDR3 spans 13 residues. CDR3 residues: CSVEVAGAWEQYF. In nucleotides, the CDR3 is TGCAGCGTTGAAGTAGCGGGGGCCTGGGAGCAGTACTTC.

The chain carries TRBV27 and TRBJ2-7; the match to TRBD2 covers 8 bases. CDR3 length: 13 residues. V shed 6 bases, J shed 12 bases, and the junction held 13 bases outside the gene matches. Germline CDR1 MNHEY, CDR2 SMNVEV (reference sequence). The DNA of the CDR3 is TGTGCCAGCAGGGGCCAGAGGGCGGGGGGTACGTACTTC. Protein: CASRGQRAGGTYF.

The chain recombines TRBV4-1 with TRBJ2-7; perhaps TRBD1 as D (6 bases). CDR3 length equals 15 residues. In germline, CDR1 is MGHRA, CDR2 YSYEKL. Trimming cost V 2 bases and J 4 bases, with 15 bases left between them. The CDR3 nucleotides read TGCGCCAGCAGCCAACCACAGGGTTTAATTTACGAGCAGTACTTC. Residues: CASSQPQGLIYEQYF.

The chain has TRBV6-1 and TRBJ2-5, with 8 bases identical to TRBD2. Germline CDR1 and CDR2: MNHNS and SASEGT. This CDR3 has 14 residues. The junction had 11 bases not matched to a gene; V was cut back by 11 bases and J by 3 bases. CDR3 loop: CALSLAAREETQYF. The CDR3 nucleotides read TGTGCCCTTTCACTAGCGGCAAGAGAAGAGACCCAGTACTTC.

The chain joins TRBV5-1 to TRBJ2-7; 9 positions match TRBD2. Germline V gene data show CDR1 as SGHRS and CDR2 as YFSETQ. J gave up 3 bases and V 1 base, and 5 bases lay outside the gene matches. This CDR3 is built from 15 residues. The CDR3: CASSLPAGGVYEQYF. The CDR3 DNA sequence: TGCGCCAGCAGCTTGCCGGCGGGAGGGGTCTACGAGCAGTACTTC.

On this clone: At one of its ends the junction is not consistent with the germline gene, which may arise from a read error. J is TRBJ2-7 and V is TRBV7-7; D is unresolved. Germline CDR1 and CDR2: SSHAT and FNYEAQ (reference sequence). The CDR3 loop spans 13 amino acids. The CDR3 sequence: CASSLSLSDEQYF. In DNA form, the CDR3 reads TGTGCTAGCAGCTTGAGCCTCTCTGATGAGCAGTACTTC.

The sample holds a few counts of this clone. The J gene is TRBJ1-3, the V gene TRBV7-8, with D tentatively TRBD1 (5 bases). The V gene lost 6 bases and the J gene lost 1 base, with 13 bases spanning the gap. Germline V gives CDR1 SGHVS, CDR2 FQNEAQ. This CDR3 region has 15 residues. CDR3 nucleotide sequence: TGTGCCAGCAGGAAAACCAGGGATTCTGGAAACACCATATATTTT. This sequence encodes CASRKTRDSGNTIYF. The full variable domain, completed using reference TRBV7-8 and TRBJ1-3, is GAGVSQSPRYKVAKRGQDVALRCDPISGHVSLFWYQQALGQGPEFLTYFQNEAQLDKSGLPSDRFFAERPEGSVSTLKIQRTQQEDSAVYLCASRKTRDSGNTIYFGEGSWLTVV.

The chain joins TRBV4-1 to TRBJ1-4; TRBD1 might be the D (5 bases). V was trimmed by 1 base and J by 0 bases, leaving 6 bases between them. The CDR3 loop spans 15 amino acids. Germline lookup yields CDR1 MGHRA and CDR2 YSYEKL. CDR3: CASSQGTTTNEKLFF. CDR3 nucleotide sequence: TGCGCCAGCAGCCAAGGGACAACAACTAATGAAAAACTGTTTTTT.

The gene calls are TRBV13 and TRBJ1-2; 7 positions agree with TRBD1. This CDR3 is 16 amino acids long. J lost 4 bases, V lost 4 bases, and 12 bases had no gene match. From germline, CDR1 is PRHDT and CDR2 FYEKMQ (reference sequence). The CDR3 protein is CASSSRRQGLFYGYTF. CDR3 DNA sequence: TGTGCCAGCAGCTCCCGACGACAGGGACTTTTCTATGGCTACACCTTC.

This chain connects TRBV6-1 to TRBJ2-1, with TRBD2 identical over 9 bases. Germline values: CDR1 MNHNS, CDR2 SASEGT. The CDR3 has 15 residues. J was trimmed by 2 bases and V by 8 bases; bases with no gene match: 7. The CDR3 nucleotides are TGTGCCAGCTCCCGCTTAGCGGGAGCCTACAATGAGCAGTTCTTC. As protein: CASSRLAGAYNEQFF.

This clone was observed a few times. V is TRBV28 and J is TRBJ1-5; 7 nucleotides line up with TRBD1. Germline V gene sequence: CDR1 MDHEN, CDR2 SYDVKM. The J segment lost 7 bases and the V segment lost 6 bases, leaving 6 bases of the junction unmatched. The CDR3 is 13 residues long. DNA for the CDR3: TGTGCCAGCAGGACAGGGCCAGGGCAGCCCCAGCATTTT. It yields the protein CASRTGPGQPQHF.

This chain connects TRBV9 to TRBJ2-2; 9 nucleotides agree with TRBD1. The CDR3 is 17 residues long. Trimming cost V 0 bases and J 3 bases; bases outside gene matches: 6. Germline V gives CDR1 SGDLS, CDR2 YYNGEE. The CDR3 sequence is CASSVDLTGGYTGELFF. In DNA, the CDR3 is TGTGCCAGCAGCGTAGATCTCACAGGGGGCTACACCGGGGAGCTGTTTTTT.